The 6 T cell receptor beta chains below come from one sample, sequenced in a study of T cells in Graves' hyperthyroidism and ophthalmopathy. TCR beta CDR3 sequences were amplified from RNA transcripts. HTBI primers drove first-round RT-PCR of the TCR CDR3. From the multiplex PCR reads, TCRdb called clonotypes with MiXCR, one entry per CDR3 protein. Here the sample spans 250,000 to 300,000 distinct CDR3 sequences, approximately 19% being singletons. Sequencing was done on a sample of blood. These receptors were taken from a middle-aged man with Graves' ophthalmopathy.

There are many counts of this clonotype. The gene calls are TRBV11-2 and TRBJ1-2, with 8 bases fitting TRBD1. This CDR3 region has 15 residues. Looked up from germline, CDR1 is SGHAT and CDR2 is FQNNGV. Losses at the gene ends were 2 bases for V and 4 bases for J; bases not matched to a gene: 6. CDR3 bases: TGTGCCAGCAGCTTACTCGGCAGGGGGCCCTATGGCTACACCTTC. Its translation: CASSLLGRGPYGYTF.

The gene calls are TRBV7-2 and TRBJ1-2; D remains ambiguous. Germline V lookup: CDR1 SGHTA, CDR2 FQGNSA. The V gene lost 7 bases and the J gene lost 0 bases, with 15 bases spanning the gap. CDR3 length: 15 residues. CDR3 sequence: CASNPSAGANYGYTF. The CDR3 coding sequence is TGTGCCAGCAACCCTTCGGCGGGAGCTAACTATGGCTACACCTTC.

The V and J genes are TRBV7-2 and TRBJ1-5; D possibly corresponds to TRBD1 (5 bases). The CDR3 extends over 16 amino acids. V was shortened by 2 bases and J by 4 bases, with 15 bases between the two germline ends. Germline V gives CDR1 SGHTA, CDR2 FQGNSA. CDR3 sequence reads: CASSLSRGGGNQPQHF. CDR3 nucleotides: TGTGCCAGCAGCTTAAGCCGGGGCGGGGGGAATCAGCCCCAGCATTTT.

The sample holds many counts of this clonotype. The CDR3 DNA reads TGCGCCAGCAGCTCCGGGACAGGGGCAGATACGCAGTATTTT. It specifies CASSSGTGADTQYF. The chain couples TRBV5-1 to TRBJ2-3; TRBD1 aligns across 10 bases. Trimming cost V 3 bases and J 4 bases; bases outside gene matches: 2. The CDR3 extends over 14 amino acids. Germline V gene lookup returns CDR1 SGHRS and CDR2 YFSETQ.

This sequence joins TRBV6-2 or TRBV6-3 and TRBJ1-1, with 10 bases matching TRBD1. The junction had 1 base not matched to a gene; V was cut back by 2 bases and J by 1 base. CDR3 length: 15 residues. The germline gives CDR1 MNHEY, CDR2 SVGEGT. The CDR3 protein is CASSYGTGENTEAFF. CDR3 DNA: TGTGCCAGCAGTTACGGGACAGGGGAGAACACTGAAGCTTTCTTT.

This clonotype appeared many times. CDR3 protein: CASRRQGDYGYTF. The CDR3 DNA reads TGTGCCAGCAGAAGACAGGGTGACTATGGCTACACCTTC. The V and J genes are TRBV2 and TRBJ1-2; 7 nucleotides align to TRBD1. The germline V gene has CDR1 SNHLY and CDR2 FYNNEI. V was pared by 6 bases and J by 3 bases, with 4 bases of the junction left unmatched. This CDR3 has 13 residues.